The text below deals with one T cell receptor beta chain. This record comes from a study of blood T cell repertoires in COVID-19. The overall study: The United States, Italy and Spain were the sources of the acute and convalescent COVID-19 samples. In each case, the material was cDNA or gDNA derived from T cells, B-cell-depleted T cells, or PBMCs.

V was clipped by 6 bases and J by 8 bases; unmatched bases: 5. CDR3 size: 13 residues. CDR1 and CDR2 (germline): SGHRS, YFSETQ. As originally analysed: Reference gene primer amplification gave estimated nucleated cell counts. TCRdb keeps only in-frame clones here, not all; method: immunoSEQ multiplex PCR. V and J calls and clone size are as listed in that table; D and trimming were resolved from the DNA. The sample contains tens of thousands of clones, around 91% of which appear only once. Sequenced input: peripheral blood. The receptor comes from a man aged 60-69 years with active or convalescent COVID-19. V gene TRBV5-1 combines with J gene TRBJ2-1; 10 bases are shared with TRBD2. The CDR3 region has the DNA TGCGCCAGCACTAGCGGGAGAGGCGATGAGCAGTTCTTC. As protein: CASTSGRGDEQFF. Full variable domain (remainder filled in from reference TRBV5-1 and TRBJ2-1): KAGVTQTPRYLIKTRGQQVTLSCSPISGHRSVSWYQQTPGQGLQFLFEYFSETQRNKGNFPGRFSGRQFSNSRSEMNVSTLELGDSALYLCASTSGRGDEQFFGPGTRLTVL.